The 17 T cell receptor beta chains listed next were all sequenced from one sample in a study of T cell responses to AZD1222 COVID-19 vaccine. Assay used: immunoSEQ multiplex PCR; TCRdb lists only in-frame clones, some missing. Of fewer than 150,000 clones listed, over 90% are singletons. The source was peripheral blood, collected on day 0 of AZD1222 vaccination. These receptor sequences come from an adult in good health.

This chain joins TRBV10-3 and TRBJ2-5; 11 bases are shared with TRBD2. V shed 0 bases and J 2 bases; nucleotides not matched to a gene: 2. The CDR3 runs 16 residues. From germline, CDR1 is ENHRY and CDR2 SYGVKD. CDR3: CAISESWTSGQETQYF. The DNA for the CDR3 is TGTGCCATCAGTGAGTCTTGGACTAGCGGGCAAGAGACCCAGTACTTC.

V gene TRBV2 combines with J gene TRBJ1-1, with 7 bases that match TRBD1. This CDR3 spans 13 amino acids. CDR1 and CDR2 from the germline V gene are SNHLY and FYNNEI. V was clipped by 4 bases and J by 5 bases; unmatched bases: 4. The CDR3 here is CASSVGTETEAFF. In DNA, the CDR3 is TGTGCCAGCAGTGTCGGGACAGAAACTGAAGCTTTCTTT.

DNA for the CDR3: TGTGCCATCAGTGAGTCTCGGAGACAGTACATGAACACTGAAGCTTTCTTT. Its protein is CAISESRRQYMNTEAFF. The chain has TRBV10-3 and TRBJ1-1; a weak D match, TRBD1 (5 bases). There are 17 residues in the CDR3. The germline V gene encodes CDR1 ENHRY and CDR2 SYGVKD. Trimming took off 0 bases at V and 0 bases at J, with 14 bases between the two ends.

The chain carries TRBV11-2 and TRBJ1-1, with a possible D match to TRBD1 (6 bases). The germline V and J ends were trimmed by 6 bases and 5 bases, with 13 bases remaining between them. This CDR3 spans 13 amino acids. The germline V gene encodes CDR1 SGHAT and CDR2 FQNNGV. The DNA of the CDR3 is TGTGCCAGCAGTTTACAGGGTAGAACTGAAGCTTTCTTT. It translates to CASSLQGRTEAFF.

The chain links TRBV10-3 to TRBJ1-2; D is possibly TRBD1 (5 bases). Germline V gives CDR1 ENHRY, CDR2 SYGVKD. The CDR3 is made up of 12 amino acids. V shed 6 bases and J shed 3 bases, with 8 bases lying between them. The CDR3 DNA sequence: TGTGCCATCAGGGCCAGGGACTATGGCTACACCTTC. Amino acids: CAIRARDYGYTF.

This clone was observed once. The chain recombines TRBV7-2 with TRBJ2-7, with D tentatively TRBD2 (7 bases). CDR1 is SGHTA, CDR2 FQGNSA, per germline. CDR3 size: 17 residues. V shed 7 bases and J shed 4 bases, with 26 bases lying between them. The DNA of the CDR3 is TGTGCCAGCACTACCGTGGGCTCGGGGGGCCGTTTTTACGAGCAGTACTTC. This codes for CASTTVGSGGRFYEQYF. Full variable domain (outside the CDR3, taken from reference TRBV7-2 and TRBJ2-7): GAGVSQSPSNKVTEKGKDVELRCDPISGHTALYWYRQSLGQGLEFLIYFQGNSAPDKSGLPSDRFSAERTGGSVSTLTIQRTQQEDSAVYLCASTTVGSGGRFYEQYFGPGTRLTVT.

The chain combines TRBV30 with TRBJ1-1; no definite D call. V gave up 0 bases and J gave up 4 bases, with 9 bases separating them. CDR3 length equals 13 residues. Germline values: CDR1 GTSNPN, CDR2 SVGIG (reference sequence). CDR3 amino acids: CAWSVGGSTEAFF. CDR3 nucleotide sequence: TGTGCCTGGAGTGTCGGTGGCAGCACTGAAGCTTTCTTT. The full variable domain, with the rest looked up from reference TRBV30 and TRBJ1-1, is SQTIHQWPATLVQPVGSPLSLECTVEGTSNPNLYWYRQAAGRGLQLLFYSVGIGQISSEVPQNLSASRPQDRQFILSSKKLLLSDSGFYLCAWSVGGSTEAFFGQGTRLTVV.

The rearrangement links TRBV5-1 to TRBJ1-2; 9 nucleotides line up with TRBD1. V shed 2 bases and J 6 bases; nucleotides not matched to a gene: 2. This CDR3 contains 13 residues. Looked up from germline, CDR1 is SGHRS and CDR2 is YFSETQ. The CDR3 here is CASSLQGADGYTF. The CDR3 DNA follows: TGCGCCAGCAGCTTACAGGGGGCAGATGGCTACACCTTC.

This rearrangement joins TRBV7-9 to TRBJ2-1; tentative D call: TRBD2 (5 bases). From germline, CDR1 is SEHNR and CDR2 FQNEAQ (reference sequence). The CDR3 covers 12 residues. The V gene lost 2 bases and the J gene lost 9 bases, with 8 bases spanning the gap. CDR3: CASSLRGSEQFF. The CDR3 nucleotides are TGTGCCAGCAGCTTACGGGGTTCTGAGCAGTTCTTC.

This clone showed up just once. The rearrangement links TRBV7-8 to TRBJ1-2; tentative D call: TRBD1 (6 bases). CDR3 size: 17 residues. Trimming took 3 bases from V and 2 from J, leaving 19 bases between them. The germline V gene encodes CDR1 SGHVS and CDR2 FQNEAQ. The DNA of the CDR3 is TGTGCCAGCAGCTTCACCATCGGACAGAATAGCAACTATGGCTACACCTTC. Amino acid sequence: CASSFTIGQNSNYGYTF.

The gene calls are TRBV27 and TRBJ2-3, with 7 bases aligning to TRBD2. Germline CDR1 reads MNHEY; CDR2 reads SMNVEV (reference sequence). V lost 2 bases and J lost 5; bases outside the gene matches: 4. CDR3 size: 14 residues. The CDR3 coding sequence is TGTGCCAGCAGTTTAGATGGGAGGGGAGATACGCAGTATTTT. This gives the protein CASSLDGRGDTQYF.

This rearrangement joins TRBV5-1 to TRBJ2-5, with TRBD2 matching over 9 bases. Germline values: CDR1 SGHRS, CDR2 YFSETQ. The CDR3 contains 13 residues. With 4 bases clipped from V and 4 bases from J, the junction kept 2 bases outside the gene matches. The CDR3 coding sequence is TGCGCCAGCAGCCCGACTAGCGGAGAGACCCAGTACTTC. Translation gives CASSPTSGETQYF.

This chain joins TRBV3-1 (or the pseudogene TRBV3-2) and TRBJ1-4; D gene ambiguous. The V and J ends lost 1 base and 7 bases respectively, with 7 bases between them. The CDR3 length is 13 residues. The germline gives CDR1 LGHDT, CDR2 YNNKEL (reference sequence). The CDR3: CASSQGSGEKLFF. In DNA, the CDR3 is TGTGCCAGCAGCCAAGGCTCCGGTGAAAAACTGTTTTTT.

V and J are TRBV7-9 and TRBJ2-7; D is uncertain. Trimming took off 2 bases at V and 2 bases at J, with 13 bases between the two ends. Germline values: CDR1 SEHNR, CDR2 FQNEAQ (reference sequence). The CDR3 runs to 15 residues. CDR3 nucleotide sequence: TGTGCCAGCAGCTTAATGAGGAACACCCCCTACGAGCAGTACTTC. This encodes CASSLMRNTPYEQYF.

In this sample, this clone turned up once. This chain joins TRBV7-9 and TRBJ2-7, with 9 bases fitting TRBD1. V shed 5 bases and J 6 bases; nucleotides not matched to a gene: 11. From germline, CDR1 is SEHNR and CDR2 FQNEAQ (reference sequence). The CDR3 is 15 residues long. CDR3 bases: TGTGCCAGCAGCACCCCCGGGACAGGGTCTGGCGAGCAGTACTTC. As protein: CASSTPGTGSGEQYF. The complete variable domain, with remaining parts taken from reference TRBV7-9 and TRBJ2-7, reads DTGVSQNPRHKITKRGQNVTFRCDPISEHNRLYWYRQTLGQGPEFLTYFQNEAQLEKSRLLSDRFSAERPKGSFSTLEIQRTEQGDSAMYLCASSTPGTGSGEQYFGPGTRLTVT.

The gene calls are TRBV5-1 and TRBJ2-1, with unresolved D. V lost 0 bases, J lost 8 bases, and 6 bases lay in between. There are 12 residues in the CDR3. Germline-derived CDR1 and CDR2 are SGHRS and YFSETQ. In nucleotides, the CDR3 is TGCGCCAGCAGCTTGGTAGGGTATGAGCAGTTCTTC. Translation gives CASSLVGYEQFF.

V is TRBV19 and J is TRBJ1-1; D is perhaps TRBD1 (5 bases). CDR1 is LNHDA, CDR2 SQIVND, per germline (reference sequence). CDR3 length: 19 amino acids. The V end was cut by 4 bases, the J end by 3 bases, with 27 bases between. The CDR3 loop is CASSRKPLTTLGRDTEAFF. The CDR3 nucleotides are TGTGCCAGTAGTAGAAAGCCATTAACGACCTTAGGCAGGGACACTGAAGCTTTCTTT.